This T cell receptor beta chain stems from a study of blood T cell repertoires in COVID-19. On the study more broadly: COVID-19 samples from acute and convalescent phases originated in the United States, Italy and Spain.

Trimming cost V 0 bases and J 7 bases, with 8 bases left between them. This CDR3 has 13 amino acids. CDR1 SGHNT and CDR2 YYREEE come from the germline V gene (reference sequence). This table comes from immunoSEQ multiplex PCR, and its TCRdb copy is limited to in-frame clones, with some not included. The sample lists about 100,000 clones, over 80% occurring once. Only a few counts were recorded for this clone. The clonotype comes from a man in his forties or fifties with active or convalescent COVID-19. V gene TRBV5-4 combines with J gene TRBJ1-5, with D tentatively TRBD1 (5 bases). Material for sequencing was peripheral blood. The CDR3 spells CASSLDPGQPQHF. The CDR3 coding sequence is TGTGCCAGCAGCTTGGACCCAGGGCAGCCCCAGCATTTT.